This entry lists 12 T cell receptor beta chains sequenced from one sample in a study of cytomegalovirus exposure and HLA in healthy donors. The study ran its PCR with 60 Vbeta and 13 Jbeta primers. Data came from immunoSEQ multiplex PCR; TCRdb stores just in-frame clones and leaves some out. The sample has around 150,000 clones, 68% seen once. Material for sequencing was PBMCs. These TCRs come from a man in his forties or fifties in good health and CMV-seronegative.

This clone was found a few times. V is TRBV5-1 and J is TRBJ2-7; 10 bases match TRBD1. This CDR3 is built from 15 residues. The germline V gene encodes CDR1 SGHRS and CDR2 YFSETQ. Trimming cost V 7 bases and J 3 bases; bases outside gene matches: 10. The CDR3 bases are TGCGCCAGCGCTAGGACAGGGGGACGCCGCTACGAGCAGTACTTC. It encodes CASARTGGRRYEQYF. The complete variable domain, with remaining parts taken from reference TRBV5-1 and TRBJ2-7, reads KAGVTQTPRYLIKTRGQQVTLSCSPISGHRSVSWYQQTPGQGLQFLFEYFSETQRNKGNFPGRFSGRQFSNSRSEMNVSTLELGDSALYLCASARTGGRRYEQYFGPGTRLTVT.

This clone was counted between two and nine times. V and J are TRBV28 and TRBJ2-5; perhaps TRBD1 as D (6 bases). Germline V gives CDR1 MDHEN, CDR2 SYDVKM. This CDR3 contains 13 residues. CDR3 residues: CALGRGYQETQYF. The CDR3, as DNA: TGTGCACTGGGCAGGGGCTATCAAGAGACCCAGTACTTC.

The CDR3 region has the DNA TGTGCCAGCAAGTTGGGACTAGCGGGCTACGAGCAGTACTTC. Translation gives CASKLGLAGYEQYF. V gene TRBV6-1 combines with J gene TRBJ2-7; TRBD2 aligns across 12 bases. The germline CDR1 and CDR2 sequences are MNHNS and SASEGT. Trimming removed 7 bases from V and 3 bases from J; junction bases left unmatched: 4. The length of the CDR3 is 14 residues.

The V and J genes are TRBV9 and TRBJ1-5; weak D call: TRBD1 (5 bases). The CDR3 covers 14 residues. V lost 3 bases and J lost 7, with 14 bases in between. Germline CDR1 is SGDLS and CDR2 is YYNGEE. The CDR3 sequence: CASSAQGSRQPQHF. CDR3 DNA sequence: TGTGCCAGCAGCGCGCAGGGTTCGCGACAGCCCCAGCATTTT.

The J gene is TRBJ2-7, the V gene TRBV6-6, with D possibly matching TRBD1 (6 bases). CDR3 length: 14 residues. In germline, CDR1 is MNHNY, CDR2 SVGAGI (reference sequence). The V end lost 6 bases, the J end lost 5 bases, and 17 bases lay between the germline ends. The chain's CDR3 is CASRKGVGADEQYF. The CDR3 region has the DNA TGTGCCAGCAGAAAGGGGGTGGGGGCGGACGAGCAGTACTTC.

The gene calls are TRBV29-1 and TRBJ2-1, with TRBD2 matching over 9 bases. Germline V gene lookup returns CDR1 SQVTM and CDR2 ANQGSEA. This CDR3 has 18 amino acids. After removal of 6 bases from V and 4 bases from J, the junction contained 19 bases not matched to a gene. The CDR3 DNA follows: TGCAGCGTCTTATTGGCGGGGGGGCCGGGATCAACATACAATGAGCAGTTCTTC. This gives the protein CSVLLAGGPGSTYNEQFF.

The V gene is TRBV5-6, the J gene TRBJ2-2; D uncertain. CDR3 length: 17 residues. The V and J ends lost 2 bases and 1 base respectively, with 15 bases between them. From germline, CDR1 is SGHDT and CDR2 YYEEEE. The CDR3 is CASSFSITWLNTGELFF. The CDR3 bases are TGTGCCAGCAGCTTCAGTATAACGTGGTTGAACACCGGGGAGCTGTTTTTT.

This chain uses TRBV6-5 with TRBJ2-2; 9 nucleotides align to TRBD1. Germline assignment: CDR1 MNHEY and CDR2 SVGAGI. The ends lost 11 bases at V and 0 bases at J; junction bases unmatched: 7. The CDR3 length is 15 residues. Here the CDR3 DNA reads TGTGCCTCCAACAGGGGGCCTCCGAACACCGGGGAGCTGTTTTTT. Its translation is CASNRGPPNTGELFF.

This chain links TRBV5-1 with TRBJ2-2; 8 nucleotides align to TRBD1. The CDR3 extends over 15 amino acids. Germline V gene sequence: CDR1 SGHRS, CDR2 YFSETQ. The ends lost 1 base at V and 7 bases at J; junction bases unmatched: 6. The CDR3 DNA reads as TGCGCCAGCAGCTTGCCACAGGGGGAGATCGGGGAGCTGTTTTTT. This gives the protein CASSLPQGEIGELFF.

This clone was recorded once. This sequence joins TRBV7-2 and TRBJ2-4; perhaps TRBD2 as D (5 bases). The V gene's germline CDR1 is SGHTA and CDR2 FQGNSA. The CDR3 totals 14 residues. Trimming left V 3 bases short and J 3 bases short, with 9 bases between. The CDR3: CASSFFSGKNIQYF. DNA of the CDR3: TGTGCCAGCAGCTTTTTCAGCGGCAAAAACATTCAGTACTTC.

The rearrangement uses TRBV10-3 and TRBJ2-1; the D gene is possibly TRBD2 (6 bases). V was shortened by 4 bases and J by 7 bases, with 20 bases between the two germline ends. The CDR3 loop spans 16 amino acids. The germline gives CDR1 ENHRY, CDR2 SYGVKD. CDR3 nucleotide sequence: TGTGCCATCAGTGCCGGGGCGGGGCCTAGGCGGAATGAGCAGTTCTTC. Its protein is CAISAGAGPRRNEQFF.

The chain recombines TRBV28 with TRBJ1-2, with 8 bases lining up with TRBD1. The germline V gene has CDR1 MDHEN and CDR2 SYDVKM. After removal of 6 bases from V and 4 bases from J, the junction contained 10 bases not matched to a gene. This CDR3 is 15 amino acids long. The CDR3 here is CASSLPGQGIYGYTF. DNA for the CDR3: TGTGCCAGCAGCTTACCCGGACAGGGAATCTATGGCTACACCTTC.